Following are 2 T cell receptor beta chains from one sample sequenced in a study of OX40 agonist ivuxolimab in advanced cancers. Produced via immunoSEQ multiplex PCR; TCRdb's table is partial and in-frame only. The sample contains about 69,000 clones, around 87% of which appear only once. The source was CD4+ or CD8+ T cells sorted from blood, collected in a trial of the OX40 agonist ivuxolimab. All receptors derive from an adult with an advanced solid tumor such as melanoma, head and neck, liver or kidney cancer.

This clone appeared a few times. The chain is built from TRBV27 and TRBJ1-1; a weak D match, TRBD1 (5 bases). Germline CDR1 reads MNHEY; CDR2 reads SMNVEV (reference sequence). This CDR3 is 14 amino acids long. V was shortened by 5 bases and J by 11 bases, with 21 bases between the two germline ends. The CDR3 reads CASSARRDFGEAFF. For the CDR3, the DNA is TGTGCCAGCAGTGCCCGCAGGGATTTCGGAGAGGCTTTCTTT.

The chain uses TRBV7-9 and TRBJ1-1; no reliable D call. CDR1 and CDR2 (germline): SEHNR, FQNEAQ (reference sequence). Trimming took 1 base from V and 1 from J, leaving 4 bases between them. CDR3 length equals 13 residues. CDR3 amino acids: CASSLVGNTEAFF. In nucleotides, the CDR3 is TGTGCCAGCAGCTTAGTGGGGAACACTGAAGCTTTCTTT.